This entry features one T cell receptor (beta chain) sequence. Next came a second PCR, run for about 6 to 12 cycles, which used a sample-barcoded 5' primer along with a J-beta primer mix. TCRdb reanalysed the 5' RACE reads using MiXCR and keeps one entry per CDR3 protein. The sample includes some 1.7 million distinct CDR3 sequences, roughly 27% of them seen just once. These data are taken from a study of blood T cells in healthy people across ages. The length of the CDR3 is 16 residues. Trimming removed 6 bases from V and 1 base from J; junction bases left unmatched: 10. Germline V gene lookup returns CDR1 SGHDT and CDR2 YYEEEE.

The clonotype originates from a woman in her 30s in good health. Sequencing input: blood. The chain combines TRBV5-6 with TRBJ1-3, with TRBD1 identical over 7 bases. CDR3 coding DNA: TGTGCCAGCACCCCTCGACAGGGAAGTTCTGGAAACACCATATATTTT. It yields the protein CASTPRQGSSGNTIYF.